Shown below are 7 T cell receptor beta chains from a single sample sequenced in a study of cytomegalovirus exposure and HLA in healthy donors. Both 60 Vbeta primers and 13 Jbeta primers went into the PCR. Using immunoSEQ multiplex PCR, the repertoire was profiled, and TCRdb retains in-frame clones only, with some absent. In the table there are about 150,000 clones, about 85% of which are singletons. The material sequenced was PBMCs. The receptors shown here come from a woman aged 18-29 years in good health and CMV-seronegative.

The chain uses TRBV6-6 and TRBJ1-2; D is perhaps TRBD1 (6 bases). The CDR3 consists of 13 residues. The germline V gene encodes CDR1 MNHNY and CDR2 SVGAGI (reference sequence). V lost 5 bases and J lost 4, with 11 bases in between. CDR3 in amino acids: CASSPPGVYGYTF. CDR3 DNA sequence: TGTGCCAGCAGTCCTCCAGGGGTCTATGGCTACACCTTC.

V gene TRBV28 combines with J gene TRBJ2-7; TRBD2 might be the D (6 bases). Germline CDR1 MDHEN, CDR2 SYDVKM. Trimming shortened V by 1 base and J by 5 bases, and 18 bases separated the two germline ends. The CDR3 consists of 16 residues. The CDR3 is CASSLFGGSRVHEQYF. CDR3 nucleotides: TGTGCCAGCAGTTTATTTGGAGGGTCGAGGGTCCACGAGCAGTACTTC.

The V gene is TRBV25-1, the J gene TRBJ1-2; 7 bases fit TRBD1. V shed 6 bases, J shed 5 bases, and the junction held 12 bases outside the gene matches. The CDR3 is 15 amino acids. Germline assignment: CDR1 MGHDK and CDR2 SYGVNS. The CDR3 DNA reads as TGTGCCAGCAGGGAAGGAGCAGGGGGACGGTATGGCTACACCTTC. Translating gives CASREGAGGRYGYTF.

The V and J genes are TRBV4-3 and TRBJ2-3; 11 bases fit TRBD2. Germline assignment: CDR1 LGHNA and CDR2 YSLEER. V was clipped by 3 bases and J by 5 bases; unmatched bases: 16. This CDR3 comprises 19 residues. CDR3 in amino acids: CASSQGRRGGLAAGDTQYF. CDR3 nucleotides: TGCGCCAGCAGCCAGGGGCGGAGGGGGGGACTAGCGGCAGGAGATACGCAGTATTTT.

V usage is TRBV5-1 and J usage is TRBJ1-2; D possibly corresponds to TRBD1 (5 bases). The V gene lost 2 bases and the J gene lost 5 bases, with 19 bases spanning the gap. Germline values: CDR1 SGHRS, CDR2 YFSETQ. The CDR3 is 16 amino acids. The CDR3 region has the DNA TGCGCCAGCAGCTTAGGGACTGGCAGGCTGCGTTATGGCTACACCTTC. Protein product: CASSLGTGRLRYGYTF.

The chain recombines TRBV19 with TRBJ1-1; D may be TRBD1 (6 bases). The CDR3 length is 17 residues. The V gene's germline CDR1 is LNHDA and CDR2 SQIVND (reference sequence). Trimming stripped 4 bases from V and 2 bases from J, with 20 bases between. This CDR3 is CASSSLPGEWANTEAFF. CDR3 DNA: TGTGCCAGTAGTAGTTTGCCAGGGGAATGGGCTAACACTGAAGCTTTCTTT. The variable domain in full, completed from reference TRBV19 and TRBJ1-1, reads DGGITQSPKYLFRKEGQNVTLSCEQNLNHDAMYWYRQDPGQGLRLIYYSQIVNDFQKGDIAEGYSVSREKKESFPLTVTSAQKNPTAFYLCASSSLPGEWANTEAFFGQGTRLTVV.

The chain joins TRBV29-1 to TRBJ2-3; 8 nucleotides line up with TRBD1. The J segment lost 1 base and the V segment lost 5 bases, leaving 11 bases of the junction unmatched. This CDR3 is 16 amino acids long. In germline, CDR1 is SQVTM, CDR2 ANQGSEA. In nucleotides, the CDR3 is TGCAGCGTTAAAGGTTCAGGGGGCTTCGGCACAGATACGCAGTATTTT. This translates into CSVKGSGGFGTDTQYF.